This TCR beta chain was recorded in a study of OX40 agonist ivuxolimab in advanced cancers. Looking at the study overall: The costimulatory receptor OX40 (CD134) was targeted by ivuxolimab, a fully human IgG2 agonistic monoclonal antibody. Among the approximately 54 dose-escalation patients, around 20 had hepatocellular carcinoma, some 15 melanoma, 9 renal cell carcinoma and 9 head and neck cancer. Prior anti-PD-1, anti-PD-L1 or anti-CTLA-4 therapy was permitted, and checkpoint inhibitors had been received by less than 45% of dose-escalation patients. Partial responses occurred in three dose-escalation patients, of whom one had hepatocellular carcinoma and two had cutaneous melanoma. In the dose-escalation cohort, around four fifths of patients were male, and the mean age was around 60 years, with a range of roughly 23 to 85. Intravenous ivuxolimab was administered to patients every 2 weeks at six dose levels: 0.01, 0.1, 0.3, 1.5, 3 and 10 mg/kg. The paper reports the monotherapy dose-escalation portion (N of about 50 patients) of the phase I ivuxolimab trial. Peripheral TCRbeta sequencing aimed to test whether ivuxolimab altered TCR sequence diversity and caused clonal T-cell expansion. Broad study findings and their caveats: In the 0.1-3.0 mg/kg groups, partial responders had among the lowest normalized peripheral clonal expansion, particularly in CD8+ T cells. The antigen specificity of the peripheral T cells that underwent clonal expansion was not determined. At doses from 0.1 to 3.0 mg/kg, clonal expansion was seen in both CD4+ and CD8+ blood T cells between baseline and week 6. After ivuxolimab, more expanded clones were found on average in CD8+ T cells than in CD4+ T cells. Low levels of normalized T-cell clonal expansion were also seen in some patients who did not respond.

Patients with autoimmune disease history or receiving systemic immunosuppression were excluded from the trial. In every dose cohort, peripheral blood was drawn for TCR sequencing at baseline, cycle 4 day 1, and cycle 7 day 1. The samples were taken from a phase I, first-in-human, multicenter, open-label dose-escalation trial of ivuxolimab. The trial enrolled adults with locally advanced or metastatic head and neck squamous cell, hepatocellular, melanoma or renal cell carcinoma. Before TCR sequencing, CD4+ and CD8+ T cells were separately sorted from peripheral blood. Genomic DNA was extracted from sorted cells for sequencing of the TCRbeta CDR3 region. TCRbeta CDR3 regions were sequenced using the immunoSEQ Assay. Sourced from immuneACCESS, this table was stored by TCRdb with only in-frame sequences that have V and J called. A share of the clones is absent; for the studies checked, an unresolved V gene accounts for under half, and the remainder has no known explanation. The sample includes fewer than 85,000 clones, with around 87% observed a single time. The ten biggest clones cover over 0.75% of the sample.

According to the germline V gene, CDR1 reads SGHRS and CDR2 reads YFSETQ. The trim is 4 bases for V and 6 bases for J, with a gap of 14 bases between the germline ends. Reading from cysteine to phenylalanine, the CDR3 counts 14 amino acids. Only the CDR3 part of the read is kept: 42 bases, read in frame from the first base. Turning to this clone: Which antigen it targets is not known. Within one base of it there is no much larger clone, and no base qualities were kept.

The TCR comes from an adult with an advanced solid tumor such as melanoma, head and neck, liver or kidney cancer. This material consisted of CD4+ or CD8+ T cells sorted from blood, taken in a trial of the OX40 agonist ivuxolimab. This sequence uses TRBV5-1 and TRBJ1-5, and perhaps TRBD1 as D gene, on 5 matching bases. The DNA sequence is TGCGCCAGCAGCGTGACGGGGGGGATTCAGCCCCAGCATTTT. Its amino acids are CASSVTGGIQPQHF.